Listed here are 25 T cell receptor beta chains from one sample, sequenced in a study of cytomegalovirus exposure and HLA in healthy donors. The PCR contained 60 Vbeta and 13 Jbeta primers. Clones were sequenced by immunoSEQ multiplex PCR, and TCRdb holds only the in-frame ones, with some missing. The table includes under 150,000 clones, roughly 79% detected once. Source material: PBMCs. All receptors derive from a boy aged 2 to 9 in good health and CMV-seronegative.

This chain joins TRBV13 and TRBJ1-2; possible D gene TRBD1, 5 bases. Trimming took off 3 bases at V and 6 bases at J, with 23 bases between the two ends. The length of the CDR3 is 17 residues. The germline V gene has CDR1 PRHDT and CDR2 FYEKMQ (reference sequence). CDR3 loop: CASSFLGVAGATHGYTF. The DNA for the CDR3 is TGTGCCAGCAGCTTCTTAGGGGTGGCTGGTGCAACTCATGGCTACACCTTC.

This sequence joins TRBV6-1 and TRBJ1-6; 8 bases map to TRBD1. Trimming removed 0 bases from V and 7 bases from J; junction bases left unmatched: 5. From germline, CDR1 is MNHNS and CDR2 SASEGT. The CDR3 runs to 16 residues. Written as DNA, the CDR3 is TGTGCCAGCAGTGAAGCCATAGGGACAGGCAATTCACCCCTCCACTTT. It specifies CASSEAIGTGNSPLHF.

The genes are TRBV7-2 and TRBJ2-1; TRBD2 aligns across 9 bases. The CDR3 spans 18 residues. V shed 1 base and J 7 bases; nucleotides not matched to a gene: 14. The germline V gene encodes CDR1 SGHTA and CDR2 FQGNSA. CDR3 loop: CASSLEASGAPGGNEQFF. CDR3 bases: TGTGCCAGCAGCTTAGAAGCTAGCGGGGCCCCGGGGGGTAATGAGCAGTTCTTC.

This clone was recorded a few times. The chain uses TRBV29-1 and TRBJ2-5; TRBD1 aligns across 7 bases. Matching the DNA end better, TRBJ2-7 makes the J call doubtful. Per the germline V gene, CDR1 is SQVTM and CDR2 is ANQGSEA. CDR3 length: 14 amino acids. The CDR3 DNA reads as TGCAGCGTCACCGGGACAGATAATTCCTACGAGCAGTACTTC. Encoded protein: CSVTGTDNSYEQYF.

The chain joins TRBV19 to TRBJ1-2, with D unresolved. The CDR3 totals 14 residues. The germline gives CDR1 LNHDA, CDR2 SQIVND (reference sequence). The ends were cut back, 4 bases at V and 7 bases at J, with 16 bases in the middle. As DNA, the CDR3 is TGTGCCAGTAGTAGGGTAGAGGGATCGAGTGGCTACACCTTC. The encoded protein is CASSRVEGSSGYTF.

J is TRBJ2-7 and V is TRBV18; D possibly corresponds to TRBD1 (6 bases). CDR1 and CDR2 from the germline V gene are KGHSH and LQKENI. The CDR3 totals 13 residues. V lost 3 bases and J 3 bases, leaving 9 bases between the germline ends. The chain's CDR3 is CASSPQGIYEQYV. The CDR3 nucleotides read TGTGCCAGCTCACCTCAGGGGATCTACGAGCAGTACGTC.

This chain links TRBV6-1 with TRBJ1-5, with 8 positions matching TRBD1. The germline gives CDR1 MNHNS, CDR2 SASEGT. CDR3 size: 15 residues. V shed 7 bases and J 2 bases; nucleotides not matched to a gene: 7. The CDR3 loop reads CASIPDRGGNQPQHF. For the CDR3, the DNA is TGTGCCAGCATCCCAGACAGGGGAGGCAATCAGCCCCAGCATTTT.

The V gene is TRBV7-9, the J gene TRBJ2-5, with D tentatively TRBD1 (6 bases). Trimming pared 5 bases from V and 3 bases from J, leaving 16 bases between. Per the germline V gene, CDR1 is SEHNR and CDR2 is FQNEAQ (reference sequence). The CDR3 is 15 amino acids. The CDR3 sequence is CASSPPTGPKETQYF. DNA for the CDR3: TGTGCCAGCAGCCCTCCGACAGGTCCGAAAGAGACCCAGTACTTC. The entire variable domain, with the rest obtained from reference TRBV7-9 and TRBJ2-5, is as follows: DTGVSQNPRHKITKRGQNVTFRCDPISEHNRLYWYRQTLGQGPEFLTYFQNEAQLEKSRLLSDRFSAERPKGSFSTLEIQRTEQGDSAMYLCASSPPTGPKETQYFGPGTRLLVL.

The genes are TRBV30 and TRBJ2-2, with 8 bases that match TRBD2. Unmatched junction bases numbered 3, after V lost 0 bases and J lost 3 bases. The germline gives CDR1 GTSNPN, CDR2 SVGIG (reference sequence). This CDR3 contains 15 residues. The CDR3 is CAWSVGGRHTGELFF. The CDR3 coding sequence is TGTGCCTGGAGTGTCGGCGGGAGGCACACCGGGGAGCTGTTTTTT.

The genes are TRBV11-3 and TRBJ2-1; D is possibly TRBD2 (6 bases). Germline values: CDR1 SGHNT, CDR2 YENEEA. V lost 0 bases and J 5 bases, leaving 17 bases between the germline ends. The CDR3 contains 17 residues. CDR3 amino acids: CASSLDRWRGNHNEQFF. The CDR3 DNA reads TGTGCCAGCAGCTTAGATAGGTGGCGGGGTAATCACAATGAGCAGTTCTTC.

The V gene is TRBV9, the J gene TRBJ1-2; 7 bases align to TRBD1. Germline values: CDR1 SGDLS, CDR2 YYNGEE. J lost 3 bases, V lost 3 bases, and 5 bases had no gene match. The CDR3 has 14 residues. The CDR3 region is CASSGQGRDYGYTF. CDR3 sequence (DNA): TGTGCCAGCAGCGGACAGGGACGTGACTATGGCTACACCTTC.

The rearrangement links TRBV18 to TRBJ1-4, with D maybe TRBD1 (6 bases). V dropped 6 bases and J dropped 3 bases, with 11 bases sitting between them. This CDR3 contains 14 residues. The germline CDR1 and CDR2 sequences are KGHSH and LQKENI. CDR3 loop: CASSPQGSNEKLFF. The DNA for the CDR3 is TGTGCCAGCTCTCCGCAGGGGTCTAATGAAAAACTGTTTTTT.

This sequence joins TRBV19 and TRBJ1-2, with TRBD1 as a possible D gene (6 bases). Trimming took 2 bases from V and 3 from J, leaving 10 bases between them. Germline V CDR1 and CDR2: LNHDA, SQIVND (reference sequence). The CDR3 sequence is 14 residues long. The CDR3 bases are TGTGCCAGTAGTATAAAGGGGGTACACTATGGCTACACCTTC. This codes for CASSIKGVHYGYTF.

The genes are TRBV30 and TRBJ1-1; unclear D gene. The CDR3 runs 14 residues. V was trimmed by 3 bases and J by 1 base, leaving 12 bases between them. Germline V gene data show CDR1 as GTSNPN and CDR2 as SVGIG (reference sequence). CDR3 protein: CAWRTGLGNTEAFF. CDR3 DNA: TGTGCCTGGAGGACCGGACTGGGGAACACTGAAGCTTTCTTT. Full variable domain (remainder filled in from reference TRBV30 and TRBJ1-1): SQTIHQWPATLVQPVGSPLSLECTVEGTSNPNLYWYRQAAGRGLQLLFYSVGIGQISSEVPQNLSASRPQDRQFILSSKKLLLSDSGFYLCAWRTGLGNTEAFFGQGTRLTVV.

The J gene is TRBJ2-7, the V gene TRBV13; 9 bases agree with TRBD1. Germline lookup yields CDR1 PRHDT and CDR2 FYEKMQ (reference sequence). The CDR3 has 15 amino acids. The V and J ends lost 6 bases and 4 bases, in that order; junction bases with no gene match: 10. The CDR3 DNA is TGTGCCAGCAGTTCCCGGGACAGGGAGAAATACGAGCAGTACGTC. Protein: CASSSRDREKYEQYV.

This chain links TRBV19 with TRBJ2-5; D is perhaps TRBD2 (5 bases). The CDR3 consists of 15 residues. V shed 1 base and J shed 5 bases, with 14 bases lying between them. Germline CDR1 and CDR2: LNHDA and SQIVND (reference sequence). CDR3 residues: CASSIVRGLGETQYF. Written as DNA, the CDR3 is TGTGCCAGTAGTATAGTACGGGGATTGGGGGAGACCCAGTACTTC.

This sequence joins TRBV7-9 and TRBJ2-5; TRBD1 might be the D (5 bases). This CDR3 is 13 amino acids long. CDR1 and CDR2 from the germline V gene are SEHNR and FQNEAQ (reference sequence). The V end was cut by 8 bases, the J end by 2 bases, with 12 bases between. The CDR3 is CASPPRGQETQYF. The CDR3 coding sequence is TGTGCCAGCCCCCCTAGGGGACAAGAGACCCAGTACTTC.

The J gene is TRBJ2-1, the V gene TRBV15; 9 bases agree with TRBD2. V shed 5 bases and J 8 bases; nucleotides not matched to a gene: 13. CDR3 length equals 16 residues. Germline assignment: CDR1 LNHNV and CDR2 YYDKDF (reference sequence). CDR3 coding DNA: TGTGCCACCAGCCCACTCGCTAGCGGGAAGTTCTATGAGCAGTTCTTC. It encodes CATSPLASGKFYEQFF.

In this sample, this clone turned up a few times. This chain connects TRBV15 to TRBJ2-1, with 8 positions matching TRBD2. Germline V gives CDR1 LNHNV, CDR2 YYDKDF (reference sequence). This CDR3 region has 14 residues. V trimming: 0 bases; J trimming: 9 bases; junction bases outside the gene matches: 4. CDR3 sequence reads: CATSRDWREAEQFF. The CDR3 region has the DNA TGTGCCACCAGCAGAGATTGGCGGGAGGCTGAGCAGTTCTTC.

A few counts support this clone. Other DNA sequences of this sample code for an identical CDR3. The chain is built from TRBV9 and TRBJ2-3, with TRBD2 as a possible D gene (6 bases). The CDR3 has 14 residues. Germline V gives CDR1 SGDLS, CDR2 YYNGEE. Between the trimmed V and J ends, which lost 7 bases and 1 base, there was a span of 13 bases. The CDR3 sequence is CASSTGVRTDTQYF. The DNA of the CDR3 is TGTGCCAGCTCCACGGGGGTACGCACAGATACGCAGTATTTT.

The table lists this clone with many counts. The same CDR3 can be traced to other DNA sequences in this sample. J is TRBJ2-3 and V is TRBV15; D might be TRBD2 (6 bases). The germline V gene encodes CDR1 LNHNV and CDR2 YYDKDF (reference sequence). Trimming took 1 base from V and 3 from J, leaving 8 bases between them. There are 14 residues in the CDR3. The CDR3 DNA reads as TGTGCCACCAGCAGAGTAGGAGGGACAGATACGCAGTATTTT. It is translated as CATSRVGGTDTQYF.

J is TRBJ2-4 and V is TRBV4-2; D gene unclear. There are 15 residues in the CDR3. Germline CDR1 reads LGHNA; CDR2 reads YNFKEQ. Trimming cost V 4 bases and J 1 base, with 11 bases left between them. The CDR3 region has the DNA TGTGCCAGCAGCCCAACCACGGTGGCCAAAAACATTCAGTACTTC. It codes for CASSPTTVAKNIQYF.

CDR3 in amino acids: CASSDSPSEYTDTQYF. The CDR3 DNA reads as TGTGCCAGCAGTGACTCCCCTAGCGAATACACAGATACGCAGTATTTT. V gene TRBV6-4 combines with J gene TRBJ2-3; D is possibly TRBD2 (6 bases). Trimming shortened V by 0 bases and J by 2 bases, and 12 bases separated the two germline ends. CDR1 is MRHNA and CDR2 is SNTAGT in the germline V gene. The CDR3 runs 16 residues.

This chain joins TRBV6-1 and TRBJ2-1, with unresolved D. Germline V gene sequence: CDR1 MNHNS, CDR2 SASEGT. V lost 4 bases and J lost 3, with 7 bases in between. This CDR3 spans 13 amino acids. The CDR3 region has the DNA TGTGCCAGCAGTGCACAGATCTACAATGAGCAGTTCTTC. It translates to CASSAQIYNEQFF.

The chain links TRBV19 to TRBJ1-1; 7 bases are shared with TRBD1. The V gene end was trimmed by 3 bases and the J gene end by 6 bases; junction bases not matched to a gene: 16. This CDR3 comprises 17 residues. The germline V gene has CDR1 LNHDA and CDR2 SQIVND (reference sequence). The CDR3 DNA follows: TGTGCCAGTAGTATCCGCCTAGGGGGCGCCGGGAAGTCTGAAGCTTTCTTT. It codes for CASSIRLGGAGKSEAFF. Full variable domain (remainder filled in from reference TRBV19 and TRBJ1-1): DGGITQSPKYLFRKEGQNVTLSCEQNLNHDAMYWYRQDPGQGLRLIYYSQIVNDFQKGDIAEGYSVSREKKESFPLTVTSAQKNPTAFYLCASSIRLGGAGKSEAFFGQGTRLTVV.